The text below deals with one T cell receptor beta chain. There is no known antigen for this receptor. No quality values exist for individual bases; no much larger clone is one base distant. This record comes from a study of blood T cell repertoires in COVID-19 (dated by TCRdb to the early 2020s). Regarding the study in general: Samples from collaborators originated in the United States, Italy and Spain and spanned both the acute and convalescent phases of COVID-19. The material from the prospective study consisted of cDNA or gDNA derived from T cells, B-cell-depleted T cells, or PBMCs. Deeply sampled blood TCRbeta repertoires from subjects exposed to, actively infected with, or recovered from COVID-19 were included in the dataset. The repertoires were made available in a free public database intended to serve as a resource for research on the immune response to SARS-CoV-2. Samples came from the ongoing ImmuneRACE study (first 160 participants) plus 1,254 subjects from 6 global collaborators. A de-identified subject ID, COVID-19 status, age in years and sex were almost always included in the sample metadata. Where available, HLA class I and class II types were taken from metadata supplied by the sample provider and were not determined by assay-based typing. What the study reported, not specific to this receptor: Clinical and demographic metadata were provided uncurated, with the amount varying by source and participant.

Whole blood was collected in K2EDTA tubes by collaborating institutions according to the institutions' own protocols. For TCRbeta analysis, collaborators shipped samples in one of three forms: frozen whole blood, isolated PBMCs, or DNA extracted from either of those sample types. TCRbeta CDR3 regions were amplified from genomic DNA using the immunoSEQ Assay, a bias-controlled multiplex PCR. Per the authors' processing: Nucleated cell counts per sample were estimated from amplification of reference gene primers within the assay. To quantify the absolute abundance of each unique TCRbeta CDR3 rearrangement, sequence reads were collapsed and filtered. For each sample, productive Simpson clonality was calculated as the square root of Simpson's diversity index across productive rearrangements. The clones in this table, taken by TCRdb from immuneACCESS, are in-frame only. Not every clone is retained; where verified, under half of the shortfall comes from an unresolved V gene, and the cause of the rest is unknown. Clone size and V and J calls were adopted from that table, with D and trimming inferred from the DNA. For this sample there are 100,000 to 140,000 clones; around 80% appear just once. The ten largest clones take up approximately 4.5% of the sample.

The sequence was collected from a man between 65 and 85 years old with acute or convalescent COVID-19. The material sequenced was peripheral blood.

The DNA reads TGTGCCAGCAGCGTAGGAACAGACCGTGGCCCCCAGCATTTT. It codes for CASSVGTDRGPQHF. Recombination linked TRBV9 to TRBJ1-5; the D gene is not confidently resolved. The V end loses 0 bases and the J end loses 10 bases, and a stretch of 14 bases separates them. The CDR3 measures 14 amino acids from cysteine to phenylalanine. CDR3 DNA only is kept here, 42 bases in frame from base 1. The germline V gene provides CDR1 SGDLS and CDR2 YYNGEE.